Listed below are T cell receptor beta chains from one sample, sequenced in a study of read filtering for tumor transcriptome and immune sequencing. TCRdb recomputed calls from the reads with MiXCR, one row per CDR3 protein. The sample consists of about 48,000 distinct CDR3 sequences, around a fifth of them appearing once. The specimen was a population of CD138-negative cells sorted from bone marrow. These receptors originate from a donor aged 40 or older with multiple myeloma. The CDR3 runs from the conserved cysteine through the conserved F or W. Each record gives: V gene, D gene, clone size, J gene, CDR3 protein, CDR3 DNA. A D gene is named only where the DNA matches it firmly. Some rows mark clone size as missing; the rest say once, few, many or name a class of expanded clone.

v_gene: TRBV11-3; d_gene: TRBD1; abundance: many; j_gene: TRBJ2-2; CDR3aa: CASSGGTGGETGELFF; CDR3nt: TGTGCCAGCAGCGGCGGGACAGGGGGTGAAACCGGGGAGCTGTTTTTT
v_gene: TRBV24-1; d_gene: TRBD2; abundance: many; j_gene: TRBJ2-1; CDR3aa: CATSDPGLAGPYNEQFF; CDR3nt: TGTGCCACCAGTGACCCGGGACTAGCGGGACCCTACAATGAGCAGTTCTTC
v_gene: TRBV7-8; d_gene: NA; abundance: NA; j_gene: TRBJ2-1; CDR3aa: CASSLGPGTPLYNEQFF; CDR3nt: TGTGCCAGCAGCCTCGGACCCGGCACCCCCCTCTACAATGAGCAGTTCTTC
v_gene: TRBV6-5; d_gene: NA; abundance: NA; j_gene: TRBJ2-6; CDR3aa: CASSSPGRGKAGANLLTF; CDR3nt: TGTGCCAGCAGTTCCCCTGGACGGGGGAAGGCAGGGGCCAACCTCCTGACTTTC
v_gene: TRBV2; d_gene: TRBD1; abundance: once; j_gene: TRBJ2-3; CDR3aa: CASSFRGQGSTDTQYF; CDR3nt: TGTGCCAGCAGTTTTCGGGGACAGGGAAGCACAGATACGCAGTATTTT
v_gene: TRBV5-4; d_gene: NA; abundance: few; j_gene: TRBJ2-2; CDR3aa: CASSLDRENTGELFF; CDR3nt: TGTGCCAGCAGCTTGGACAGGGAAAACACCGGGGAGCTGTTTTTT
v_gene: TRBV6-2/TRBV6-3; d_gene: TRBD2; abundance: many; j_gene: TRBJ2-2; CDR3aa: CASRRGISGTYTGELFF; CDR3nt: TGTGCCAGCAGACGTGGAATTAGCGGGACATACACCGGGGAGCTGTTTTTT
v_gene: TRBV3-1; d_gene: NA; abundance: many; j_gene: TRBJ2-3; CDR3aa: CASSLPMSTDTQYF; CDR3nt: TGTGCCAGCAGCCTCCCCATGAGCACAGATACGCAGTATTTT
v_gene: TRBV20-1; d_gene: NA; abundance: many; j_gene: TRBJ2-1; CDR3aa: CSARPSSYNEQFF; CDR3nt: TGCAGTGCTAGGCCGAGCTCCTACAATGAGCAGTTCTTC
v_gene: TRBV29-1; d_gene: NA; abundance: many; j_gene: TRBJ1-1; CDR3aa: CSVRRGGAATEAFF; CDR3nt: TGCAGCGTCCGAAGGGGAGGGGCCGCCACTGAAGCTTTCTTT
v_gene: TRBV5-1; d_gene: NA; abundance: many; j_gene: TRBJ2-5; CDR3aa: CASSLTGPGEQETQYF; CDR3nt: TGCGCCAGCAGCTTAACAGGGCCGGGGGAGCAAGAGACCCAGTACTTC
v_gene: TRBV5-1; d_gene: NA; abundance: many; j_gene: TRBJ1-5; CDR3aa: CASSRGLAQPQHF; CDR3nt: TGCGCCAGCAGCCGAGGGTTGGCGCAGCCCCAGCATTTT
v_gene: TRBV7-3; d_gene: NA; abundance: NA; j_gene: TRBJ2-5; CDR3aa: CASSLNGQQETQYF; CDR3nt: TGTGCCAGCAGCTTAAACGGGCAGCAAGAGACCCAGTACTTC
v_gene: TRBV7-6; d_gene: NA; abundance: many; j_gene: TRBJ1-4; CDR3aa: CASSRLATNEKLFF; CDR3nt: TGTGCCAGCAGCAGACTTGCAACTAATGAAAAACTGTTTTTT
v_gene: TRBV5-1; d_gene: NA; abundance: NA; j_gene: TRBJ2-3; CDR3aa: CASSLAASGTDTQYF; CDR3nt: TGCGCCAGCAGCTTGGCCGCTAGCGGCACAGATACGCAGTATTTT
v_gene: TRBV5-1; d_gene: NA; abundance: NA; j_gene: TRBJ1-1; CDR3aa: CASSSYPGTEAFF; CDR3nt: TGCGCCAGCAGTTCCTACCCAGGAACTGAAGCTTTCTTT
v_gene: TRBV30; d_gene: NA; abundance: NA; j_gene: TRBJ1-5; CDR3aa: CAWSEGVSNQPQHF; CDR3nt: TGTGCCTGGAGTGAAGGGGTTAGCAATCAGCCCCAGCATTTT
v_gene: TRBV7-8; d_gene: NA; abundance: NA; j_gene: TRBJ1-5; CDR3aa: CASSLGGKQPQHF; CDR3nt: TGTGCCAGCAGCTTGGGTGGGAAGCAGCCCCAGCATTTT
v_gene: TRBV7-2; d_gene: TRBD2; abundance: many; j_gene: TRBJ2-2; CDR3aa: CASSLGLAVNTGELFF; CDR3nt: TGTGCCAGCAGCCTGGGACTAGCGGTGAACACCGGGGAGCTGTTTTTT
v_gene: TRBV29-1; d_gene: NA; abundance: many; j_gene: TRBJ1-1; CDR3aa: CSAIDAGLNTEAFF; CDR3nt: TGCAGCGCCATAGACGCCGGTTTGAACACTGAAGCTTTCTTT
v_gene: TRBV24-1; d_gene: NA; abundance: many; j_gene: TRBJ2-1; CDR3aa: CATSDSDMNEQFF; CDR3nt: TGTGCCACCAGTGATTCCGACATGAATGAGCAGTTCTTC
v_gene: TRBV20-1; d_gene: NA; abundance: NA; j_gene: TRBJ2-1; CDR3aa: CSAITFGADEQFF; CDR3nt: TGCAGTGCTATCACCTTTGGGGCAGATGAGCAGTTCTTC
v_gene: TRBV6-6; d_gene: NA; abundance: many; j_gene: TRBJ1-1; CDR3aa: CASSYRGGAWDTEAFF; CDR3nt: TGTGCCAGCAGTTACAGGGGGGGCGCATGGGACACTGAAGCTTTCTTT
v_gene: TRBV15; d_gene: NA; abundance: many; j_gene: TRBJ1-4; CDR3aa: CATSRDRGKANEKLFF; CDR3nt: TGTGCCACCAGCAGAGATCGGGGAAAAGCTAATGAAAAACTGTTTTTT
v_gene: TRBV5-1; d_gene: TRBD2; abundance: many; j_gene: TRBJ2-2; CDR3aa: CASRNPPGTSATGELFF; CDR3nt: TGCGCCAGCAGAAATCCCCCCGGGACTAGCGCCACCGGGGAGCTGTTTTTT